The 17 T cell receptor beta chains in this list originate from one sample, sequenced in a study of T cells in tuberculosis. The repertoire was sequenced with immunoSEQ multiplex PCR; TCRdb's copy has only in-frame clones and lacks some. The sample consists of more than 35,000 clones, roughly 95% of them appearing once. Sequencing was performed on PBMCs. The origin of the receptors is a donor aged 10-29 years with latent tuberculosis or without tuberculosis infection.

The chain recombines TRBV5-8 with TRBJ1-2; D is ambiguous. V dropped 4 bases and J dropped 4 bases, with 14 bases sitting between them. Germline V gives CDR1 SGHTS, CDR2 YDEGEE. The CDR3 loop spans 14 amino acids. This CDR3 reads CASSTPPATYGYTF. Written as DNA, the CDR3 is TGTGCCAGCAGCACCCCGCCAGCGACCTATGGCTACACCTTC.

This rearrangement joins TRBV6-4 to TRBJ2-2; 10 bases agree with TRBD2. Germline V gene data show CDR1 as MRHNA and CDR2 as SNTAGT. The CDR3 covers 17 residues. Trimming took 3 bases from V and 4 from J; bases not matched to a gene: 8. The CDR3 DNA sequence: TGTGCCAGCAGTGAGTGGGCTAGCGGGAGTCGCACCGGGGAGCTGTTTTTT. Translated: CASSEWASGSRTGELFF.

The chain carries TRBV6-5 and TRBJ2-3; D uncertain. V was cut by 4 bases and J by 0 bases, with 14 bases left in between. This CDR3 is 16 amino acids long. Germline lookup yields CDR1 MNHEY and CDR2 SVGAGI. For the CDR3, the DNA is TGTGCCAGCAGTTCTCCCAGTATCCCGAGCACAGATACGCAGTATTTT. Protein: CASSSPSIPSTDTQYF.

V is TRBV5-1 and J is TRBJ2-1, with 8 positions matching TRBD1. The trim removed 4 bases at V and 7 bases at J, leaving 13 bases unmatched. Germline V lookup: CDR1 SGHRS, CDR2 YFSETQ. There are 16 residues in the CDR3. In DNA form, the CDR3 reads TGCGCCAGCAGCCGGGATTCTGGACAGGGACGAAATGAGCAGTTCTTC. Translation: CASSRDSGQGRNEQFF.

The chain carries TRBV5-1 and TRBJ1-3; TRBD1 aligns across 9 bases. J was trimmed by 4 bases and V by 3 bases; bases with no gene match: 8. The CDR3 extends over 16 amino acids. Germline V gene data show CDR1 as SGHRS and CDR2 as YFSETQ. CDR3 sequence reads: CASSYGQGNLGNTIYF. The CDR3 coding sequence is TGCGCCAGCAGCTATGGACAGGGGAACCTAGGAAACACCATATATTTT.

This sequence joins TRBV19 and TRBJ2-1; 7 bases agree with TRBD2. The CDR3 consists of 14 residues. The V gene's germline CDR1 is LNHDA and CDR2 SQIVND (reference sequence). The junction had 10 bases not matched to a gene; V was cut back by 5 bases and J by 9 bases. This chain's CDR3 is CASSQGTTDGEQFF. DNA of the CDR3: TGTGCCAGTAGTCAAGGGACTACCGACGGTGAGCAGTTCTTC.

V gene TRBV7-2 combines with J gene TRBJ2-3; possibly TRBD2 for D (5 bases). V was trimmed by 0 bases and J by 2 bases, leaving 9 bases between them. From germline, CDR1 is SGHTA and CDR2 FQGNSA. The CDR3 is made up of 15 amino acids. Here the CDR3 DNA reads TGTGCCAGCAGCTTAGCGGCGGGTCTCACAGATACGCAGTATTTT. Protein sequence: CASSLAAGLTDTQYF.

The chain combines TRBV11-2 with TRBJ1-1; possible D gene TRBD1, 5 bases. Germline V gene sequence: CDR1 SGHAT, CDR2 FQNNGV. V lost 2 bases and J 1 base, leaving 17 bases between the germline ends. The CDR3 consists of 17 residues. CDR3 sequence (DNA): TGTGCCAGCAGCTTATTGGGACTTAAGGCGGAGAACACTGAAGCTTTCTTT. Protein: CASSLLGLKAENTEAFF.

V usage is TRBV11-2 and J usage is TRBJ1-3, with TRBD1 as a possible D gene (6 bases). Trimming stripped 2 bases from V and 0 bases from J, with 11 bases between. This CDR3 contains 16 residues. The germline V gene encodes CDR1 SGHAT and CDR2 FQNNGV. CDR3 sequence (DNA): TGTGCCAGCAGCTTATTGGACAGTTACTCTGGAAACACCATATATTTT. Protein: CASSLLDSYSGNTIYF.

The V gene is TRBV6-5, the J gene TRBJ2-2; no firm D call. Germline V CDR1 and CDR2: MNHEY, SVGAGI. The V gene lost 1 base and the J gene lost 5 bases, with 2 bases spanning the gap. There are 12 residues in the CDR3. CDR3 loop: CASSYLTGELFF. The DNA for the CDR3 is TGTGCCAGCAGTTACTTAACCGGGGAGCTGTTTTTT.

The rearrangement links TRBV18 to TRBJ1-5; 7 nucleotides agree with TRBD1. There are 19 residues in the CDR3. Losses at the gene ends were 2 bases for V and 6 bases for J; bases not matched to a gene: 19. The germline CDR1 and CDR2 sequences are KGHSH and LQKENI. The CDR3 region is CASSPYYRGPPNHRQPQHF. CDR3 DNA: TGTGCCAGCTCACCATATTACAGGGGCCCACCTAATCACCGTCAGCCCCAGCATTTT.

This rearrangement joins TRBV6-5 to TRBJ2-1, with 10 bases lining up with TRBD2. Germline values: CDR1 MNHEY, CDR2 SVGAGI. The CDR3 totals 13 residues. V was clipped by 8 bases and J by 8 bases; unmatched bases: 6. The CDR3 sequence: CASQRGGQDEQFF. DNA of the CDR3: TGTGCCAGCCAGCGGGGGGGCCAGGATGAGCAGTTCTTC.

The chain combines TRBV6-5 with TRBJ2-3, with 7 bases aligning to TRBD2. This CDR3 is built from 14 residues. V lost 7 bases to trimming and J lost 3 bases; unmatched junction nucleotides: 7. Germline V gene sequence: CDR1 MNHEY, CDR2 SVGAGI. The CDR3 region is CASIGAGATDTQYF. CDR3 DNA sequence: TGTGCCAGCATCGGGGCGGGAGCGACAGATACGCAGTATTTT.

The sample holds one count of this clone. The chain employs TRBV5-1 and TRBJ2-7, with 11 bases matching TRBD1. CDR1 SGHRS and CDR2 YFSETQ come from the germline V gene. There are 14 residues in the CDR3. J lost 4 bases, V lost 4 bases, and 4 bases had no gene match. The CDR3 protein is CASSLDRGLYEQYF. In nucleotides, the CDR3 is TGCGCCAGCAGCCTGGACAGGGGGCTATACGAGCAGTACTTC.

This sequence joins TRBV4-2 and TRBJ2-3; maybe TRBD2 (6 bases). The ends were cut back, 4 bases at V and 3 bases at J, with 17 bases in the middle. In germline, CDR1 is LGHNA, CDR2 YNFKEQ. CDR3 length: 16 residues. CDR3 sequence: CASSPVSPGLTDTQYF. CDR3 coding DNA: TGTGCCAGCAGCCCCGTGTCACCCGGACTAACAGATACGCAGTATTTT.

This sequence joins TRBV27 and TRBJ1-1; 10 bases are shared with TRBD1. The CDR3 has 14 amino acids. The trim removed 5 bases at V and 7 bases at J, leaving 7 bases unmatched. Germline values: CDR1 MNHEY, CDR2 SMNVEV (reference sequence). For the CDR3, the DNA is TGTGCCAGCAGTCCCCGGACAGGGGGGGTTGAAGCTTTCTTT. Translated: CASSPRTGGVEAFF.

The chain uses TRBV29-1 and TRBJ1-2; no clear D. CDR3 length: 13 residues. Trimming took off 3 bases at V and 5 bases at J, with 13 bases between the two ends. CDR1 is SQVTM and CDR2 is ANQGSEA in the germline V gene. CDR3 DNA sequence: TGCAGCGTTGAGTTTCGGGGAGGGTATGGCTACACCTTC. This sequence encodes CSVEFRGGYGYTF.